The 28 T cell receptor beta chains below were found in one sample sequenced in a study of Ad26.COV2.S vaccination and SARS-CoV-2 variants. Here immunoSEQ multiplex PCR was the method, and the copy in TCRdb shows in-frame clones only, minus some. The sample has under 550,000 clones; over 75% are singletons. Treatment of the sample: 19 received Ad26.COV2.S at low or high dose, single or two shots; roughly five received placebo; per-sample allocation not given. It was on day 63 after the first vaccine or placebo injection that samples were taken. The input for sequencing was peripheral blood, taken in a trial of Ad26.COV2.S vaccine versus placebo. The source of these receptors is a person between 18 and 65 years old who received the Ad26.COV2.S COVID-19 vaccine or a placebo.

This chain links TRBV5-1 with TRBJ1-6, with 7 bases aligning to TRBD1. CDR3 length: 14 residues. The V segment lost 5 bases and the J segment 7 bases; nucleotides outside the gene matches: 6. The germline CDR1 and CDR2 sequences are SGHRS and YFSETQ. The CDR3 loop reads CASRSGTDNSPLHF. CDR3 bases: TGCGCCAGCAGGTCCGGGACAGACAATTCACCCCTCCACTTT.

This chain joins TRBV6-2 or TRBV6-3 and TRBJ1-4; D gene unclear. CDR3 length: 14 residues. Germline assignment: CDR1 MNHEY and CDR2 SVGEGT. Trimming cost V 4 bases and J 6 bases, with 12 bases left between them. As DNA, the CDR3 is TGTGCCAGCAGTTCAAAGGGCCGGGATGAAAAACTGTTTTTT. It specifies CASSSKGRDEKLFF.

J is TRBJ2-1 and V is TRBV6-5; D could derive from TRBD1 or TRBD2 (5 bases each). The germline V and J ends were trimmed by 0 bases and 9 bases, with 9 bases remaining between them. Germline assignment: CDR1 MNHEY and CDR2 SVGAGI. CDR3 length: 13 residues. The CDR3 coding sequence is TGTGCCAGCAGTTACTCCGGGGCGGGTGAGCAGTTCTTC. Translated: CASSYSGAGEQFF.

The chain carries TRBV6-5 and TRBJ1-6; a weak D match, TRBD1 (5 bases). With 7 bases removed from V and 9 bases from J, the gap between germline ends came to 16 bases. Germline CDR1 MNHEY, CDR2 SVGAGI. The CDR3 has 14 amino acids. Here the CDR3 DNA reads TGTGCCAGCAACCGAGAGGGGAAGGGTTCACCCCTCCACTTT. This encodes CASNREGKGSPLHF.

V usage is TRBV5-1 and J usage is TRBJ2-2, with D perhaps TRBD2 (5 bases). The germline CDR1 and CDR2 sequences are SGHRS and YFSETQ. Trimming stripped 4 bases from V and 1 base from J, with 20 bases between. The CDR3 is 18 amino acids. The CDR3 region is CASSRNRAGDLNTGELFF. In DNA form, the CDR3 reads TGCGCCAGCAGCAGGAATCGGGCGGGCGACCTGAACACCGGGGAGCTGTTTTTT.

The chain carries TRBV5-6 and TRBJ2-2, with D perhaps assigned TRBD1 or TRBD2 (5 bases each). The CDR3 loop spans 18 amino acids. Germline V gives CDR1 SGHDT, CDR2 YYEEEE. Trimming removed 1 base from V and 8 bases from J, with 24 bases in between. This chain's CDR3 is CASSLLRAWGPSGGELFF. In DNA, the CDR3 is TGTGCCAGCAGCTTGTTGCGGGCCTGGGGACCGTCGGGAGGGGAGCTGTTTTTT. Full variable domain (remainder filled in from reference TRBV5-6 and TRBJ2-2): DAGVTQSPTHLIKTRGQQVTLRCSPKSGHDTVSWYQQALGQGPQFIFQYYEEEERQRGNFPDRFSGHQFPNYSSELNVNALLLGDSALYLCASSLLRAWGPSGGELFFGEGSRLTVL.

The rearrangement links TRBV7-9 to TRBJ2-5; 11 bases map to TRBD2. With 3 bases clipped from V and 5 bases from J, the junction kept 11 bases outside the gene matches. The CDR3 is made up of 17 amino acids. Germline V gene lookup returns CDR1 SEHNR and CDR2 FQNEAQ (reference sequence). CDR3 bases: TGTGCCAGCAGCTTCGACCTTAGCGGGGGGGCTGAGGAGACCCAGTACTTC. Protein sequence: CASSFDLSGGAEETQYF.

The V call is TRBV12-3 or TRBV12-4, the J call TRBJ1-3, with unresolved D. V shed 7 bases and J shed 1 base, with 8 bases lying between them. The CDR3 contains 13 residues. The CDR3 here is CASTAASGNTIYF. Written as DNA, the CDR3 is TGTGCCAGCACCGCAGCATCTGGAAACACCATATATTTT.

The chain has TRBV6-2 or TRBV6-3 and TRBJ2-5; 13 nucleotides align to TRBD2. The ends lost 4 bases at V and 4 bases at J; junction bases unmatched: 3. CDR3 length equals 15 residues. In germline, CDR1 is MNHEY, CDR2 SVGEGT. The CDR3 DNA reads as TGTGCCAGCAGTTCGGGACTAGCGGGGAGAGAGACCCAGTACTTC. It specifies CASSSGLAGRETQYF.

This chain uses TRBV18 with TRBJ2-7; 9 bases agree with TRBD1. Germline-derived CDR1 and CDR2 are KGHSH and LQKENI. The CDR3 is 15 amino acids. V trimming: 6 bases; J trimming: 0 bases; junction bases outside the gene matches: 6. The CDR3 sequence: CASSGGTGSSYEQYF. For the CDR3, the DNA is TGTGCCAGCTCCGGGGGGACAGGGAGCTCCTACGAGCAGTACTTC.

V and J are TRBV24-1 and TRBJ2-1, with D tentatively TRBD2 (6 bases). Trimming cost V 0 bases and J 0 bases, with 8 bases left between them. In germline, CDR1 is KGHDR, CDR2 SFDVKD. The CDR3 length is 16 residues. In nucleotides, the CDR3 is TGTGCCACCAGTGATTTGCGGGGGAGCTCCTACAATGAGCAGTTCTTC. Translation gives CATSDLRGSSYNEQFF.

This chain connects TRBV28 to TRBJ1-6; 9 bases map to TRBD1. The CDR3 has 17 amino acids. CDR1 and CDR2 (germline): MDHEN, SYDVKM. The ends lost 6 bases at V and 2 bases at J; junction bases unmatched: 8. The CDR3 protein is CASSPGTGRTYNSPLHF. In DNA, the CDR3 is TGTGCCAGCAGCCCCGGGACAGGGAGAACCTATAATTCACCCCTCCACTTT.

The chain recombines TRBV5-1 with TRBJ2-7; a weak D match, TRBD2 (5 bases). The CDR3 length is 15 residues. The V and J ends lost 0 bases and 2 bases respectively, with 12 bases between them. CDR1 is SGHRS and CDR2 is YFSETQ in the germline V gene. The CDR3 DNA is TGCGCCAGCAGCTTGGGACCCGACGGGACCTACGAGCAGTACTTC. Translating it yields CASSLGPDGTYEQYF.

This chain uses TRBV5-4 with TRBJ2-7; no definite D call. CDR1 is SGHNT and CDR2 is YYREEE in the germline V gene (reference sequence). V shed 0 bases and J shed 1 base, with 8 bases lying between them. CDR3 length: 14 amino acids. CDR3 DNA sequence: TGTGCCAGCAGCTTGGATGGCTTGTCCTACGAGCAGTACTTC. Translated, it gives CASSLDGLSYEQYF. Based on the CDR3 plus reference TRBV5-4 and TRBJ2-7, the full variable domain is ETGVTQSPTHLIKTRGQQVTLRCSSQSGHNTVSWYQQALGQGPQFIFQYYREEENGRGNFPPRFSGLQFPNYSSELNVNALELDDSALYLCASSLDGLSYEQYFGPGTRLTVT.

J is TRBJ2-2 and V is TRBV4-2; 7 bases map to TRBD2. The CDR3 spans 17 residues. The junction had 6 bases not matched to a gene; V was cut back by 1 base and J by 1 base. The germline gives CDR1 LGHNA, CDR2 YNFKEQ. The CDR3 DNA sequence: TGTGCCAGCAGCCAAGGAGGGACTACGGAGAACACCGGGGAGCTGTTTTTT. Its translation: CASSQGGTTENTGELFF.

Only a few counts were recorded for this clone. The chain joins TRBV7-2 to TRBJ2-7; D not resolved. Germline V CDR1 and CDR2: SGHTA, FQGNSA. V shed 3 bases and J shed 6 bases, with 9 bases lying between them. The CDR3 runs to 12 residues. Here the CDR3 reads CASSFLGFEQYF. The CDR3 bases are TGTGCCAGCAGCTTTTTGGGTTTCGAGCAGTACTTC.

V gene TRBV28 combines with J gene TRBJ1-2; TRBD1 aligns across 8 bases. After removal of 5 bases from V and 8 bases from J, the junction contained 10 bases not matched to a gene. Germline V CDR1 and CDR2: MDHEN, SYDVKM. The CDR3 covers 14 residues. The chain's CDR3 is CASSLRQGMGGYTF. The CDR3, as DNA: TGTGCCAGCAGTCTTCGACAGGGGATGGGCGGCTACACCTTC.

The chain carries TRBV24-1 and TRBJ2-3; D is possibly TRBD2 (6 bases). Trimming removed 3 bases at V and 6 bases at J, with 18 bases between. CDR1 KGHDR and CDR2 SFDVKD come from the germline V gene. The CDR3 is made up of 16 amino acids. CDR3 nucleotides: TGTGCCACCAGTGATCCAGGAGCCTGGGGGGTTGATACGCAGTATTTT. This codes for CATSDPGAWGVDTQYF.

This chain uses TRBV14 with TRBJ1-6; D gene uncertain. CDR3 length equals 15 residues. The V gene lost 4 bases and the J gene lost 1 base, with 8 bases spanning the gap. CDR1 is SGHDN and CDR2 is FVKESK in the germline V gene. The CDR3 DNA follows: TGTGCCAGCAGCCCCGGCAGGTCCTATAATTCACCCCTCCACTTT. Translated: CASSPGRSYNSPLHF.

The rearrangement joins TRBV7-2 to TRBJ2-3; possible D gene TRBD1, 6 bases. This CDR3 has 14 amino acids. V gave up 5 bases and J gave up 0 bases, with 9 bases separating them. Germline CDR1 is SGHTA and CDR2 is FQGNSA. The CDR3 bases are TGTGCCAGCAGCCCCGGACAGAGCACAGATACGCAGTATTTT. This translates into CASSPGQSTDTQYF.

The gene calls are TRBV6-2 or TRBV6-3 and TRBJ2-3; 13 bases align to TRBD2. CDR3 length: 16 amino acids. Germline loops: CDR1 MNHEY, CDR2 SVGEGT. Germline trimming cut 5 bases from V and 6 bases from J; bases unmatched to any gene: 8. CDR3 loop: CASSPTSGGVRDTQYF. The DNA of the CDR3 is TGTGCCAGCAGTCCCACTAGCGGGGGGGTTAGGGATACGCAGTATTTT.

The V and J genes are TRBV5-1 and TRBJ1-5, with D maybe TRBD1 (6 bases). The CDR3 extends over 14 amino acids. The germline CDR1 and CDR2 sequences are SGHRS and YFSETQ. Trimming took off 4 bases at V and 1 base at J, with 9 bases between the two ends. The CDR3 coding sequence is TGCGCCAGCAGCCCCGGACAGAGCAATCAGCCCCAGCATTTT. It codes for CASSPGQSNQPQHF.

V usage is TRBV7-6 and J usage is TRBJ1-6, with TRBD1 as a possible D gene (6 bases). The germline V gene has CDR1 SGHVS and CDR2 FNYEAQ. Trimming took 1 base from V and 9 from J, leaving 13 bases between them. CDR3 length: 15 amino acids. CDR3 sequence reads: CASSLVQGPSSPLHF. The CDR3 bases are TGTGCCAGCAGCTTAGTTCAGGGGCCTAGTTCACCCCTCCACTTT.

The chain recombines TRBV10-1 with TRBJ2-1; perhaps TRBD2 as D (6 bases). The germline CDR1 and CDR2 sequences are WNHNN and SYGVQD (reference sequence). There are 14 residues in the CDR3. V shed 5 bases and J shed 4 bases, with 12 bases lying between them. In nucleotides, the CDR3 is TGCGCCAGCAGTCCAGCGGGTGTGTACAATGAGCAGTTCTTC. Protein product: CASSPAGVYNEQFF.

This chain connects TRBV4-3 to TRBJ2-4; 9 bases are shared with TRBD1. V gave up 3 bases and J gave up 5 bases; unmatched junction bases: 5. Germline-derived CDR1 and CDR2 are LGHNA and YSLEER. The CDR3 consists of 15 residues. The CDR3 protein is CASSQARQGENIQYF. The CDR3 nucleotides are TGCGCCAGCAGCCAGGCTAGACAGGGGGAAAACATTCAGTACTTC.

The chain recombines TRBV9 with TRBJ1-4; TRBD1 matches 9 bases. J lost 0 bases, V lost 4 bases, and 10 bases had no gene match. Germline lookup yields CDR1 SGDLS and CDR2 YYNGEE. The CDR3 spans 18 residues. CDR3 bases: TGTGCCAGCAGCCCGGGACAGGGATTAGGAGCAACTAATGAAAAACTGTTTTTT. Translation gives CASSPGQGLGATNEKLFF.

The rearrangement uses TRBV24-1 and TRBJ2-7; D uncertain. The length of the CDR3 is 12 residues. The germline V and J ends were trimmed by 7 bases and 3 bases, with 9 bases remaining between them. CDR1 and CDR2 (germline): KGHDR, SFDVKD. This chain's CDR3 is CATSDTYYEQYF. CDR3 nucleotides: TGTGCCACCAGCGACACTTACTACGAGCAGTACTTC.

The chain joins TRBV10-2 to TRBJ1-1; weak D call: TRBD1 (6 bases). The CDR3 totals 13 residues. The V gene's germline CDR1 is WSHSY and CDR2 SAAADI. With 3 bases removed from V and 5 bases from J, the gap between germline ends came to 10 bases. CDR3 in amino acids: CASSDIRGTEAFF. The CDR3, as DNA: TGCGCCAGCAGTGACATCAGGGGAACTGAAGCTTTCTTT.